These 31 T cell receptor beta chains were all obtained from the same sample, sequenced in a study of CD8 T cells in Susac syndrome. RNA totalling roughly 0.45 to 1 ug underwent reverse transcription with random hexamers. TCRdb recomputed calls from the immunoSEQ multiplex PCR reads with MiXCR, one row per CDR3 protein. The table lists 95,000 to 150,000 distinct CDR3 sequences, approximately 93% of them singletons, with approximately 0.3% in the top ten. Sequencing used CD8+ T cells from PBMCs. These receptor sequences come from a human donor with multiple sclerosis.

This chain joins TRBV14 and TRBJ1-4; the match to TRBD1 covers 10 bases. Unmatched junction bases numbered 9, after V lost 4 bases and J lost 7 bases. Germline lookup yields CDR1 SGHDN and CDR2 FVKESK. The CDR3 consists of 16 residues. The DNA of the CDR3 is TGTGCCAGCAGCCCCACTCTTAGGACAGGGGGTGAAAAACTGTTTTTT. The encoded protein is CASSPTLRTGGEKLFF.

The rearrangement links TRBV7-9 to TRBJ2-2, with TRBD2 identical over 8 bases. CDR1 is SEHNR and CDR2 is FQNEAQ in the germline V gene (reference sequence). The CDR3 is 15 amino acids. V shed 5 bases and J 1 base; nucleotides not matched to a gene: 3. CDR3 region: CASSHTSGNTGELFF. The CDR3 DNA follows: TGTGCCAGCAGCCACACTAGCGGGAACACCGGGGAGCTGTTTTTT.

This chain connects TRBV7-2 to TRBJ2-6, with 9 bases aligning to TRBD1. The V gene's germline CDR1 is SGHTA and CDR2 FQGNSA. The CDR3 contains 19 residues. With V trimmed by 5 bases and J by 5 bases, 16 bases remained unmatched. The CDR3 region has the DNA TGTGCCAGCAGCAGTTCCGGGACAGGGTTCGTGTGGTGGGCCAACGTCCTGACTTTC. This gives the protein CASSSSGTGFVWWANVLTF.

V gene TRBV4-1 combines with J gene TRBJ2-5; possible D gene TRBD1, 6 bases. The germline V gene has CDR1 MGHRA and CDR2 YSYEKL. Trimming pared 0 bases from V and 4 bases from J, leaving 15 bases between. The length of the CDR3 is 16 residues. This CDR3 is CASSQDLGARRETQYF. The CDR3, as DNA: TGCGCCAGCAGCCAAGATCTGGGGGCGAGGCGAGAGACCCAGTACTTC.

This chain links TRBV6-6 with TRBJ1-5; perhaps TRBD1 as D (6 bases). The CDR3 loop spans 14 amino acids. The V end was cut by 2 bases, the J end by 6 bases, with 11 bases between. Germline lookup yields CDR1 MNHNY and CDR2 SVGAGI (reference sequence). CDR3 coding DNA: TGTGCCAGCAGTTACGGGACAACTACTCAGCCCCAGCATTTT. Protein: CASSYGTTTQPQHF.

The CDR3 DNA follows: TGTGCCAGCAGCCTCGGGACGATTGAAGCTTTCTTT. This translates into CASSLGTIEAFF. The gene calls are TRBV7-9 and TRBJ1-1, with D possibly TRBD1 on 5 matching bases. Germline CDR1 and CDR2: SEHNR and FQNEAQ (reference sequence). CDR3 length: 12 amino acids. Trimming removed 5 bases from V and 7 bases from J, with 11 bases in between.

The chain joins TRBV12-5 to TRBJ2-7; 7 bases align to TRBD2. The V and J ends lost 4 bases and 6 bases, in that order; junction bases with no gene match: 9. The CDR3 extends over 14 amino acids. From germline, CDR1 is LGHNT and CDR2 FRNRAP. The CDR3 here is CASGWELASGEQYF. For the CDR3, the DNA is TGTGCTAGTGGTTGGGAACTAGCGTCCGGCGAGCAGTACTTC.

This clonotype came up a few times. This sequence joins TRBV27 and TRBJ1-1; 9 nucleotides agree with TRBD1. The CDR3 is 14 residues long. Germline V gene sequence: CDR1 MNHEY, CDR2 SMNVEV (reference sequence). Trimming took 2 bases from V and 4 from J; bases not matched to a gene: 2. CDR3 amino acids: CASSLDRGGTEAFF. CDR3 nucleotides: TGTGCCAGCAGTTTAGACAGGGGGGGCACTGAAGCTTTCTTT.

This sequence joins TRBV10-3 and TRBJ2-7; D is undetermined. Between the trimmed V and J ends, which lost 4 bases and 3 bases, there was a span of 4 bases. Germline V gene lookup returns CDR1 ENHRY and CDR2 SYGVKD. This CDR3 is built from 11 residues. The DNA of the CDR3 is TGTGCCATCAGTGGTAGCTACGAGCAGTACTTC. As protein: CAISGSYEQYF.

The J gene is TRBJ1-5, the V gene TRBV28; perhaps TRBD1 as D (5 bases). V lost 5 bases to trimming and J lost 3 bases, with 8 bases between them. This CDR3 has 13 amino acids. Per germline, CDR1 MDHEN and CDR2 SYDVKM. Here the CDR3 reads CASSDSLNQPQHF. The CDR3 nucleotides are TGTGCCAGCAGTGACAGCCTCAATCAGCCCCAGCATTTT.

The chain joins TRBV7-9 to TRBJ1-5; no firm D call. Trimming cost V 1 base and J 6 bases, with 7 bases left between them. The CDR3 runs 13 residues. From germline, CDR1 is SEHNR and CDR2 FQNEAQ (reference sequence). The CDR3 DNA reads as TGTGCCAGCAGCTTAGTCCCGGGTCAGCCCCAGCATTTT. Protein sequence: CASSLVPGQPQHF.

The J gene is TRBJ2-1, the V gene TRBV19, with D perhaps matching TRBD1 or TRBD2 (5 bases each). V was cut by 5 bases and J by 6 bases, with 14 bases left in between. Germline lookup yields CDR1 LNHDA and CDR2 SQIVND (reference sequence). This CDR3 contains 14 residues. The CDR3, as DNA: TGTGCCAGTAGTTGGGACCAAAGGAGCAATGAGCAGTTCTTC. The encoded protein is CASSWDQRSNEQFF.

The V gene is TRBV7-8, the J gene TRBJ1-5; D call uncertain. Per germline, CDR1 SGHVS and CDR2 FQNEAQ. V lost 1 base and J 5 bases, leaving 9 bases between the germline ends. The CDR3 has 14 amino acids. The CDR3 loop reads CASSLVSADQPQHF. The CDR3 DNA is TGTGCCAGCAGCTTAGTTTCGGCGGATCAGCCCCAGCATTTT.

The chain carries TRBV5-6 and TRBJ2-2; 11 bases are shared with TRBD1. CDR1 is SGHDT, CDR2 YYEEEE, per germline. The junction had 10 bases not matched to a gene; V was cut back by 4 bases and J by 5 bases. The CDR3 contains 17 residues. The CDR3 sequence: CASSKDRGRVSTGELFF. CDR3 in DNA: TGTGCCAGCAGCAAGGACAGGGGGCGAGTATCGACCGGGGAGCTGTTTTTT.

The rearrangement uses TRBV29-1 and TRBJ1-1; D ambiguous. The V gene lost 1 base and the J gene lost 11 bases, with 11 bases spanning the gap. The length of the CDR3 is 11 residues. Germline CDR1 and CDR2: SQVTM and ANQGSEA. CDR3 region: CSVEAEVLAFF. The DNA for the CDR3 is TGCAGCGTTGAAGCGGAAGTACTGGCTTTCTTT. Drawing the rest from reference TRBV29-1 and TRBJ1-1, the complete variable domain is SAVISQKPSRDICQRGTSLTIQCQVDSQVTMMFWYRQQPGQSLTLIATANQGSEATYESGFVIDKFPISRPNLTFSTLTVSNMSPEDSSIYLCSVEAEVLAFFGQGTRLTVV.

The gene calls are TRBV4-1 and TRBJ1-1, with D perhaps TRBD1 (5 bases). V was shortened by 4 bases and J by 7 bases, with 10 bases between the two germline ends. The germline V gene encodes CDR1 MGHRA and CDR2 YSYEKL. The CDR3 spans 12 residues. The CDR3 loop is CASSPGRLEAFF. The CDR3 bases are TGCGCCAGCAGCCCGGGACGGCTTGAAGCTTTCTTT.

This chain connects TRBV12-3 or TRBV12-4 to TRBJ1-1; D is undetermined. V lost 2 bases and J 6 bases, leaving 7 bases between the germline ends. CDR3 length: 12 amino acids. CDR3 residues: CASSLSAPEAFF. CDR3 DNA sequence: TGTGCCAGCAGTTTATCGGCCCCTGAAGCTTTCTTT.

The CDR3 here is CASSVGGQGTEAFF. The CDR3 DNA is TGTGCCAGCAGCGTGGGTGGACAGGGAACTGAAGCTTTCTTT. This chain links TRBV9 with TRBJ1-1, with 8 bases fitting TRBD1. V shed 2 bases, J shed 5 bases, and the junction held 5 bases outside the gene matches. The germline V gene has CDR1 SGDLS and CDR2 YYNGEE. The CDR3 has 14 amino acids.

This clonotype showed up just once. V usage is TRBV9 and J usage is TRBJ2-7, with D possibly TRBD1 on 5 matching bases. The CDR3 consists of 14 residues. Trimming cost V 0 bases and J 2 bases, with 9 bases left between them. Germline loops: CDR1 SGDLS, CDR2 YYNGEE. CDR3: CASSVADRTYEQYF. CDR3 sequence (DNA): TGTGCCAGCAGCGTAGCTGACAGAACCTACGAGCAGTACTTC.

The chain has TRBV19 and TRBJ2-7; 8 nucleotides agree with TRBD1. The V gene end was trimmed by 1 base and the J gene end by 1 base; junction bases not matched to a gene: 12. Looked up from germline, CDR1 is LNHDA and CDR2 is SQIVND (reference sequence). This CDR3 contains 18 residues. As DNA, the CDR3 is TGTGCCAGTAGTATAGGGGGACAGGTACCCGGACGGTCCTACGAGCAGTACTTC. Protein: CASSIGGQVPGRSYEQYF.

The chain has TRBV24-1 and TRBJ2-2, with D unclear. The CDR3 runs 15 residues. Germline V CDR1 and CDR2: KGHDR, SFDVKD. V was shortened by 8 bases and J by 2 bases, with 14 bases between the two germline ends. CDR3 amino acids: CATMVQSLNTGELFF. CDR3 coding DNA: TGTGCCACCATGGTTCAGAGCCTAAACACCGGGGAGCTGTTTTTT.

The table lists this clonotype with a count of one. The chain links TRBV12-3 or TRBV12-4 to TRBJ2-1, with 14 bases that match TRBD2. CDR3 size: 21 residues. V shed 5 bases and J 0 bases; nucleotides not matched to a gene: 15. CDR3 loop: CASSGPVGTSGGQSSYNEQFF. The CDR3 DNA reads TGTGCCAGCAGTGGACCCGTCGGGACTAGCGGGGGCCAAAGCTCCTACAATGAGCAGTTCTTC.

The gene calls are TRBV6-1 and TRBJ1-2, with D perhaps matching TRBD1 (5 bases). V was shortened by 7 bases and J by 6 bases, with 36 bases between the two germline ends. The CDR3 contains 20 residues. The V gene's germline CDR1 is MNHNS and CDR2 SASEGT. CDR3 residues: CASTGWRGRAGWEHLHGYTF. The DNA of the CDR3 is TGTGCCAGCACCGGATGGCGGGGTAGGGCAGGGTGGGAGCATTTACATGGCTACACCTTC.

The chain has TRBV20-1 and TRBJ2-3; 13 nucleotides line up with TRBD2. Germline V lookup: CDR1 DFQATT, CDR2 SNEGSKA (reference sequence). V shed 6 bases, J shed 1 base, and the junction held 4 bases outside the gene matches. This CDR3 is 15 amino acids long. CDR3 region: CSARTSGGRTDTQYF. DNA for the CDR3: TGCAGTGCCCGGACTAGCGGGGGTCGCACAGATACGCAGTATTTT.

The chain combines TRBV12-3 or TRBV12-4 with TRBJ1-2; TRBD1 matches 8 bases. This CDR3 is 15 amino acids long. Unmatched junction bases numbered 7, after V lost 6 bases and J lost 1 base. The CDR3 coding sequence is TGTGCCAGCAGCGATTACAGGGGGTTTAACTATGGCTACACCTTC. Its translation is CASSDYRGFNYGYTF.

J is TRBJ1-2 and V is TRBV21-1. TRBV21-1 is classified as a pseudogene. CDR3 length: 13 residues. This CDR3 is CASSHGRNYGYTF. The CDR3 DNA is TGTGCCAGCAGCCACGGGAGGAACTATGGCTACACCTTC.

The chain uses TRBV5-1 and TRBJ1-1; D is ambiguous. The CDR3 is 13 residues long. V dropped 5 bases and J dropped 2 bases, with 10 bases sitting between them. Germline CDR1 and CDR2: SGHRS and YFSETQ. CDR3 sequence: CASRQSGNTEAFF. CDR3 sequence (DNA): TGCGCCAGCAGACAGTCGGGAAACACTGAAGCTTTCTTT.

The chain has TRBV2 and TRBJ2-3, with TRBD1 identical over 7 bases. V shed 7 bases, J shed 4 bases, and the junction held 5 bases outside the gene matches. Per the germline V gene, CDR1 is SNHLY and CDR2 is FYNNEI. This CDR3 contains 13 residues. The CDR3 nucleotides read TGTGCCAGCATTAACAGGGGTTCAGATACGCAGTATTTT. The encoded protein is CASINRGSDTQYF.

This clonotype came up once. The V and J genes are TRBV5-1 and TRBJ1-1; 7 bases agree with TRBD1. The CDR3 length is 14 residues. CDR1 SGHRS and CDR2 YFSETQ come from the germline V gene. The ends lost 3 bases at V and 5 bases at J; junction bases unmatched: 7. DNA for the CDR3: TGCGCCAGCAGCTCTCGGGCAGGGGGAACTGAAGCTTTCTTT. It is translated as CASSSRAGGTEAFF.

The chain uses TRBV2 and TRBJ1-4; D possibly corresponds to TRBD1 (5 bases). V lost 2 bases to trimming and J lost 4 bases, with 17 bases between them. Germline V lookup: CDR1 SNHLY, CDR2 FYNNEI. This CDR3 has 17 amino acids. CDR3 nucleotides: TGTGCCAGCAGTGAACGCTTTCTGGGGCGATATAATGAAAAACTGTTTTTT. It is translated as CASSERFLGRYNEKLFF. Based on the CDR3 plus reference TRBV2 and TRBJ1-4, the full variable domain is EPEVTQTPSHQVTQMGQEVILRCVPISNHLYFYWYRQILGQKVEFLVSFYNNEISEKSEIFDDQFSVERPDGSNFTLKIRSTKLEDSAMYFCASSERFLGRYNEKLFFGSGTQLSVL.

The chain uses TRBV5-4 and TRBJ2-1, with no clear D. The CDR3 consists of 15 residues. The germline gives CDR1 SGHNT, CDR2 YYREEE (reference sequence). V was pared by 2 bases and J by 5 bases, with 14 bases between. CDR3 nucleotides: TGTGCCAGCAGCTTACCGGTGGCTATCCACAATGAGCAGTTCTTC. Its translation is CASSLPVAIHNEQFF.